The 3 T cell receptor beta chains listed next were all sequenced from one sample in a study of blood T cell repertoires in COVID-19 (dated by TCRdb to about 2020). Receptor libraries were prepared by the immunoSEQ multiplex PCR assay. TCRdb re-hosts the immuneACCESS table, in-frame sequences only. Its copies lack some clones; in the studies checked, an unresolved V gene accounts for under half of them, and the cause for the rest is not known. This sample has 110,000 to 150,000 clones in its table, and around 80% of those were observed once. Of the sample, approximately 3.6% is held by the ten largest clones. The material sequenced was peripheral blood. All receptors derive from a man aged 60 to 69 with acute or convalescent COVID-19.

CDR3 sequence reads: CASSDYRQFNSGNTIYF. The CDR3 bases are TGTGCCAGCAGTGACTACAGACAGTTTAACTCTGGAAACACCATATATTTT. The chain uses TRBV6-1 and TRBJ1-3; D perhaps matches TRBD1 (5 bases). Germline loops: CDR1 MNHNS, CDR2 SASEGT. CDR3 length: 17 residues. V lost 3 bases and J lost 0, with 15 bases in between.

The rearrangement links TRBV7-2 to TRBJ1-2; D unclear. The CDR3 contains 14 residues. Per germline, CDR1 SGHTA and CDR2 FQGNSA. V gave up 4 bases and J gave up 6 bases, with 15 bases separating them. The CDR3 DNA reads as TGTGCCAGCAGCTCTCAGGTTTCGGCAAATGGCTACACCTTC. This codes for CASSSQVSANGYTF.

This chain connects TRBV5-4 to TRBJ1-4; 7 positions match TRBD1. The junction had 8 bases not matched to a gene; V was cut back by 4 bases and J by 8 bases. The CDR3 has 14 residues. In germline, CDR1 is SGHNT, CDR2 YYREEE (reference sequence). CDR3 in amino acids: CASSQQGLSEKLFF. In DNA form, the CDR3 reads TGTGCCAGCAGCCAACAGGGGTTATCCGAAAAACTGTTTTTT.